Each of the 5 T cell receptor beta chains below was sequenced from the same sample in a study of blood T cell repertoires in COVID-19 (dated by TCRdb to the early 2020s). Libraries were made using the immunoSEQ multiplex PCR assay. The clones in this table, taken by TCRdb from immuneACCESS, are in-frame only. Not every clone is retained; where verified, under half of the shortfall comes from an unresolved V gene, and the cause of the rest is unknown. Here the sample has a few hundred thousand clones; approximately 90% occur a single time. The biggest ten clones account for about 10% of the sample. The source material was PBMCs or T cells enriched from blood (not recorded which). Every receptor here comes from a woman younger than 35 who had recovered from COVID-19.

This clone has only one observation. This CDR3 is CASSPPTSGGGGTQYF. DNA for the CDR3: TGTGCCAGCTCACCCCCGACTAGCGGTGGGGGAGGTACGCAGTATTTT. V gene TRBV18 combines with J gene TRBJ2-3; 9 bases map to TRBD2. CDR3 length equals 16 residues. V shed 3 bases, J shed 8 bases, and the junction held 12 bases outside the gene matches. The germline gives CDR1 KGHSH, CDR2 LQKENI.

The CDR3: CASSAVRNTEAFF. The CDR3 nucleotides are TGTGCCAGCAGCGCAGTCCGTAACACTGAAGCTTTCTTT. V is TRBV5-4 and J is TRBJ1-1, with D unclear. Germline lookup yields CDR1 SGHNT and CDR2 YYREEE (reference sequence). The V gene lost 4 bases and the J gene lost 2 bases, with 9 bases spanning the gap. This CDR3 comprises 13 residues.

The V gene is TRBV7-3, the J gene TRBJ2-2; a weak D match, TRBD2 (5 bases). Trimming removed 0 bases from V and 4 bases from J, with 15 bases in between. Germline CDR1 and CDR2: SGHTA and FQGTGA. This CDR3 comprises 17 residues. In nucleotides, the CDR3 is TGTGCCAGCAGCTTAACCATTAGGGAGCGGACCACCGGGGAGCTGTTTTTT. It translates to CASSLTIRERTTGELFF.

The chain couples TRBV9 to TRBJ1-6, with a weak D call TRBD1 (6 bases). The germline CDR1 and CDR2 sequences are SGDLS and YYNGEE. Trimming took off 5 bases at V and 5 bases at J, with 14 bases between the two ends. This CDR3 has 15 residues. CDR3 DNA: TGTGCCAGCAGTCCCCAGGGGTCCAATAATTCACCCCTCCACTTT. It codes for CASSPQGSNNSPLHF.

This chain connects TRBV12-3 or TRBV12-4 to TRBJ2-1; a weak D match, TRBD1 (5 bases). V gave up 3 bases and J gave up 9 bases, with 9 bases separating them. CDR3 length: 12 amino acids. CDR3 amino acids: CASSFRGVEQFF. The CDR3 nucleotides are TGTGCCAGCAGTTTTAGGGGTGTTGAGCAGTTCTTC.